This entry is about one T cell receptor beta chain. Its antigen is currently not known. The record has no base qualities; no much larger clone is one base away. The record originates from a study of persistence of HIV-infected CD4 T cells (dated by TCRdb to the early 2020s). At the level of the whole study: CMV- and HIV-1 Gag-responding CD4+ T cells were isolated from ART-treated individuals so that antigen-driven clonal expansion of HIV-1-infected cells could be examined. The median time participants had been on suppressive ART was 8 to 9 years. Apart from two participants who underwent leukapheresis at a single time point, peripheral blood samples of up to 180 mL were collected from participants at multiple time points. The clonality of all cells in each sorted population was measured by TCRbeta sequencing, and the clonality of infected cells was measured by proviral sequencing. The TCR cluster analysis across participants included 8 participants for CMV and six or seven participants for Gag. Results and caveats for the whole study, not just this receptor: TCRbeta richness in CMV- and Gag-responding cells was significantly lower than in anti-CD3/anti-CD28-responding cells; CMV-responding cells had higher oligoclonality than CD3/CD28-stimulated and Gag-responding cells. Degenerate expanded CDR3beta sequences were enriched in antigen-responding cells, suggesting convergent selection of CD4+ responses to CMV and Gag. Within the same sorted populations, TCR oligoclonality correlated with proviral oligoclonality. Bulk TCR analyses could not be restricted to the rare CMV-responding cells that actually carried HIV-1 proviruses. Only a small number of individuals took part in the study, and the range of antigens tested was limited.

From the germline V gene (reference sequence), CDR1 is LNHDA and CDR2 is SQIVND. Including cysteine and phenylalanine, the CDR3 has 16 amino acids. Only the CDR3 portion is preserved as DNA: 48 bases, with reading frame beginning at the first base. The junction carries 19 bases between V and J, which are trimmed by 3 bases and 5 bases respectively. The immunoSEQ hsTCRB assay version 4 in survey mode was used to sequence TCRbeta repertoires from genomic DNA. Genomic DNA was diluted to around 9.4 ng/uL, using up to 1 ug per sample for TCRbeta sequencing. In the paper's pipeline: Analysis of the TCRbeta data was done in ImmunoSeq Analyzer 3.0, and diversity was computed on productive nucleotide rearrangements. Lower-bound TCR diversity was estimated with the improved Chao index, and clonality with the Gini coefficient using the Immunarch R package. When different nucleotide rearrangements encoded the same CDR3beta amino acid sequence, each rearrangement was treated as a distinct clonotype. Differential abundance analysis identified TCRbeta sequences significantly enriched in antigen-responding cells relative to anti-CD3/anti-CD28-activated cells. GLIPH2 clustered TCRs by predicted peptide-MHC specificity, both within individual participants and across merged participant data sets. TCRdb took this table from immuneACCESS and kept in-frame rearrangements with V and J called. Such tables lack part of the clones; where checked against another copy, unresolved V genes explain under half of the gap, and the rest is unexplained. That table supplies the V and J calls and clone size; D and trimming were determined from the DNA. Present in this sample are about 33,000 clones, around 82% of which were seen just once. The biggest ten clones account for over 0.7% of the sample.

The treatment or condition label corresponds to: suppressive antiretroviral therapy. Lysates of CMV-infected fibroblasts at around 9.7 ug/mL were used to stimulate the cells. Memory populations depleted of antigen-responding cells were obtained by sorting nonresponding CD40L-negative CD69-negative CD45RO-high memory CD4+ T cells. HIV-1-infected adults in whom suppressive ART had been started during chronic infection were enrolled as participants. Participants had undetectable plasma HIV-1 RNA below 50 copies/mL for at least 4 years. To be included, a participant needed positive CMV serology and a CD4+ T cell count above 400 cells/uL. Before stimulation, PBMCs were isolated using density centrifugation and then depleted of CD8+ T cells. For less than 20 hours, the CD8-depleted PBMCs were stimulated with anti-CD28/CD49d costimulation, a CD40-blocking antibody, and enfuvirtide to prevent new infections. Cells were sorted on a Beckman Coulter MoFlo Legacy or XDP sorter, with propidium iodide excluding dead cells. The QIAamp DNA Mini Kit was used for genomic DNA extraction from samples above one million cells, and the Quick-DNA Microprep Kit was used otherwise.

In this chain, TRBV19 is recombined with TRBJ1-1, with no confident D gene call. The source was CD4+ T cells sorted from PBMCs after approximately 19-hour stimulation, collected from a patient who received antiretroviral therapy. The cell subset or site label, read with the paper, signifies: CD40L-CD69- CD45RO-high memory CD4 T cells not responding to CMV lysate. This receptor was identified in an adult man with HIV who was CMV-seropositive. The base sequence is TGTGCCAGTAGTATCATGGGGTTCGTCGGAGGGACTGAAGCTTTCTTT. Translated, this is CASSIMGFVGGTEAFF. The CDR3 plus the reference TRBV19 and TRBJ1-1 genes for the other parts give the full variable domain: DGGITQSPKYLFRKEGQNVTLSCEQNLNHDAMYWYRQDPGQGLRLIYYSQIVNDFQKGDIAEGYSVSREKKESFPLTVTSAQKNPTAFYLCASSIMGFVGGTEAFFGQGTRLTVV.